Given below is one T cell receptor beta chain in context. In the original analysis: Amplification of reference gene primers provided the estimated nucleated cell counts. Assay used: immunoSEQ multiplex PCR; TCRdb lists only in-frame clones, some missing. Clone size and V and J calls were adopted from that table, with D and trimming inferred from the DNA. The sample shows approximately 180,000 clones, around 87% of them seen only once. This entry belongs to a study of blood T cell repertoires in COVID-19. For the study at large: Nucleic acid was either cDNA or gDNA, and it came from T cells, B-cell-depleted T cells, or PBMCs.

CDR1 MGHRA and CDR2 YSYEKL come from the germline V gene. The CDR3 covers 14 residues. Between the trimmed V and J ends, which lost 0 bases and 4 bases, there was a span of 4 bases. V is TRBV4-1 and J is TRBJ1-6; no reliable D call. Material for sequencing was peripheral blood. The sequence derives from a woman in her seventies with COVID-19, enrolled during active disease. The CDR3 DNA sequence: TGCGCCAGCAGCCAAGACCAGTATAATTCACCCCTCCACTTT. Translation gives CASSQDQYNSPLHF.